A selection of T cell receptor beta chains follows, all from one sample in a study of Ad26.COV2.S vaccination and SARS-CoV-2 variants. Assay: immunoSEQ multiplex PCR; the TCRdb copy retains only in-frame clones and omits some. The table lists hundreds of thousands of clones, 85% to 90% of them singletons. Specimen: peripheral blood, collected in a trial of Ad26.COV2.S vaccine versus placebo. The receptor set was obtained from a person between 18 and 65 years old who received the Ad26.COV2.S COVID-19 vaccine or a placebo. The CDR3 runs from the conserved cysteine through the conserved F or W. A D gene is named only where the DNA matches it firmly. Rows give clone size only sometimes, using once, few, many, or a class for an expanded clone.

V: TRBV5-1
size: NA
D: NA
J: TRBJ1-2
DNA: TGCGCCAGCAGCTCCCAGGACGGGACCTATGGCTACACCTTC
CDR3: CASSSQDGTYGYTF

V: TRBV28
size: NA
D: NA
J: TRBJ1-5
DNA: TGTGCCAGCAGTCGTAATTGGAGCAATCAGCCCCAGCATTTT
CDR3: CASSRNWSNQPQHF

V: TRBV15
size: NA
D: NA
J: TRBJ1-2
DNA: TGTGCCACCAGCAGAGATCGGGGTCATGGCTACACCTTC
CDR3: CATSRDRGHGYTF

V: TRBV5-6
size: few
D: NA
J: TRBJ2-2
DNA: TGTGCCAGCAGCTTTGCCACAGGAGGTAACACCGGGGAGCTGTTTTTT
CDR3: CASSFATGGNTGELFF

V: TRBV9
size: NA
D: NA
J: TRBJ2-3
DNA: TGTGCCAGCAGCCCAGCGTATAGCACAGATACGCAGTATTTT
CDR3: CASSPAYSTDTQYF

V: TRBV14
size: NA
D: TRBD1
J: TRBJ2-3
DNA: TGTGCCAGCAGCCCCTCGGGACAGATCTACACAGATACGCAGTATTTT
CDR3: CASSPSGQIYTDTQYF

V: TRBV5-1
size: NA
D: NA
J: TRBJ2-1
DNA: TGCGCCAGCAGCTACGGGACGGGCAATGAGCAGTTCTTC
CDR3: CASSYGTGNEQFF

V: TRBV6-1
size: NA
D: NA
J: TRBJ1-2
DNA: TGTGCCAGCAGTGAAAGGCGTTATGGCTACACCTTC
CDR3: CASSERRYGYTF

V: TRBV11-2
size: NA
D: NA
J: TRBJ2-1
DNA: TGTGCCAGCAGCTTAGACAGGAGCTCCTACAATGAGCAGTTCTTC
CDR3: CASSLDRSSYNEQFF

V: TRBV7-6
size: NA
D: NA
J: TRBJ2-7
DNA: TGTGCCAGCAGCTTAGACAGATTCTACGAGCAGTACTTC
CDR3: CASSLDRFYEQYF

V: TRBV6-6
size: NA
D: NA
J: TRBJ1-3
DNA: TGTGCCAGCAGTTATTTCTCTGCATCTGGAAACACCATATATTTT
CDR3: CASSYFSASGNTIYF

V: TRBV7-2
size: NA
D: NA
J: TRBJ2-3
DNA: TGTGCCAGCAGCTCGAGCCTAAGCACGCGTACGCAGTATTTT
CDR3: CASSSSLSTRTQYF

V: TRBV13
size: NA
D: NA
J: TRBJ1-5
DNA: TGTGCCAGCAGCTTCCAAAATCAGCCCCAGCATTTT
CDR3: CASSFQNQPQHF

V: TRBV19
size: once
D: NA
J: TRBJ1-5
DNA: TGTGCCAGTAGAGTGAGGACGGGATCGGAAGGTCAGCCCCAGCATTTT
CDR3: CASRVRTGSEGQPQHF

V: TRBV5-1
size: NA
D: NA
J: TRBJ2-3
DNA: TGCGCCAGCAGCTCCTACACAGATACGCAGTATTTT
CDR3: CASSSYTDTQYF

V: TRBV5-1
size: NA
D: NA
J: TRBJ1-2
DNA: TGCGCCAGCAGTGGAGGGTTGGATGGCTACACCTTC
CDR3: CASSGGLDGYTF

V: TRBV9
size: NA
D: NA
J: TRBJ2-3
DNA: TGTGCCAGCAGCGTAGGGGGACCTGGCACAGATACGCAGTATTTT
CDR3: CASSVGGPGTDTQYF

V: TRBV2
size: NA
D: NA
J: TRBJ1-3
DNA: TGTGCCAGCAGTAGTAACTCTGGAAACACCATATATTTT
CDR3: CASSSNSGNTIYF